Below, 11 T cell receptor beta chains from the same sample are listed, as sequenced in a study of cytomegalovirus exposure and HLA in healthy donors. Profiling relied on immunoSEQ multiplex PCR, and the TCRdb table lists in-frame clones only, not all of them. The repertoire holds approximately 70,000 clones, about 95% seen once, with 0.5% to 0.65% in the top ten. The sequenced material came from PBMCs. The origin of the receptors is a woman aged 18-30 years in good health and CMV-seronegative.

V and J are TRBV15 and TRBJ1-5; a weak D match, TRBD1 (5 bases). Trimming stripped 1 base from V and 2 bases from J, with 15 bases between. The germline V gene has CDR1 LNHNV and CDR2 YYDKDF (reference sequence). This CDR3 has 17 residues. The CDR3 here is CATSRGVGGFGNQPQHF. DNA of the CDR3: TGTGCCACCAGCAGAGGGGTTGGGGGGTTTGGCAATCAGCCCCAGCATTTT.

The gene calls are TRBV5-1 and TRBJ2-5; 7 bases are a match to TRBD1. The J call is uncertain, as TRBJ2-7 better fits the DNA end. The CDR3 has 14 residues. Looked up from germline, CDR1 is SGHRS and CDR2 is YFSETQ. The CDR3 sequence: CASSTRGPSYEQYF. Here the CDR3 DNA reads TGCGCCAGCAGTACGAGGGGGCCCTCGTACGAGCAGTACTTC.

This chain joins TRBV30 and TRBJ1-6; D uncertain. CDR1 GTSNPN and CDR2 SVGIG come from the germline V gene (reference sequence). The CDR3 contains 15 residues. V was cut by 3 bases and J by 4 bases, with 13 bases left in between. The CDR3 region is CAWSAGLVYNSPLHF. The CDR3 DNA sequence: TGTGCCTGGAGCGCGGGTCTTGTGTATAATTCACCCCTCCACTTT.

CDR3 DNA sequence: TGTGCCAGCTCACCGACAGGGGGCGTACAGCCCCAGCATTTT. This sequence encodes CASSPTGGVQPQHF. The chain uses TRBV18 and TRBJ1-5; 10 nucleotides align to TRBD1. CDR1 and CDR2 (germline): KGHSH, LQKENI. V trimming: 3 bases; J trimming: 7 bases; junction bases outside the gene matches: 3. The CDR3 sequence is 14 residues long.

A single count supports this clone. The chain is built from TRBV29-1 and TRBJ2-7; D call uncertain. CDR3 length: 13 residues. Germline CDR1 and CDR2: SQVTM and ANQGSEA. The germline V and J ends were trimmed by 8 bases and 4 bases, with 18 bases remaining between them. In nucleotides, the CDR3 is TGCAGCCCATATCCCCGTGCCGGTTACGAGCAGTACTTC. Translated: CSPYPRAGYEQYF.

The chain uses TRBV6-4 and TRBJ2-1, with 13 bases lining up with TRBD2. Germline CDR1 is MRHNA and CDR2 is SNTAGT. Trimming took 3 bases from V and 4 from J; bases not matched to a gene: 3. The CDR3 runs to 16 residues. CDR3 bases: TGTGCCAGCAGTGAACTAGCGGGGGGGCCTTACAATGAGCAGTTCTTC. It encodes CASSELAGGPYNEQFF.

This sequence joins TRBV9 and TRBJ2-4; no clear D gene. This CDR3 contains 16 residues. The germline V gene has CDR1 SGDLS and CDR2 YYNGEE. V was pared by 4 bases and J by 0 bases, with 14 bases between. The CDR3 nucleotides are TGTGCCAGCAGCACAGATCCGATTGTAGCCAAAAACATTCAGTACTTC. This sequence encodes CASSTDPIVAKNIQYF.

This sequence joins TRBV2 and TRBJ1-4; no reliable D call. This CDR3 is 11 amino acids long. The germline CDR1 and CDR2 sequences are SNHLY and FYNNEI. V lost 5 bases and J lost 8, with 6 bases in between. CDR3 bases: TGTGCCAGCAGTAGAGGAGAAAAACTGTTTTTT. Translated, it gives CASSRGEKLFF. Full variable domain (outside the CDR3, taken from reference TRBV2 and TRBJ1-4): EPEVTQTPSHQVTQMGQEVILRCVPISNHLYFYWYRQILGQKVEFLVSFYNNEISEKSEIFDDQFSVERPDGSNFTLKIRSTKLEDSAMYFCASSRGEKLFFGSGTQLSVL.

The CDR3 reads CASSLARGQLNEKLFF. CDR3 in DNA: TGTGCCAGCAGCTTAGCGAGGGGACAACTAAATGAAAAACTGTTTTTT. The chain uses TRBV7-8 and TRBJ1-4, with D possibly TRBD1 on 6 matching bases. V was trimmed by 0 bases and J by 5 bases, leaving 13 bases between them. The CDR3 consists of 16 residues. CDR1 and CDR2 from the germline V gene are SGHVS and FQNEAQ.

This chain uses TRBV15 with TRBJ2-7, with 7 bases matching TRBD2. Germline loops: CDR1 LNHNV, CDR2 YYDKDF (reference sequence). CDR3 length: 16 amino acids. V trimming: 3 bases; J trimming: 2 bases; junction bases outside the gene matches: 10. The CDR3 loop reads CATSSKTSFPPYEQYF. Here the CDR3 DNA reads TGTGCCACCAGCAGTAAGACTAGCTTTCCTCCCTACGAGCAGTACTTC.

The DNA of the CDR3 is TGTGCCAGCAGCGTGGGAGGGGCCAGCAATCAGCCCCAGCATTTT. Amino acid sequence: CASSVGGASNQPQHF. The chain is built from TRBV9 and TRBJ1-5, with D tentatively TRBD1 (5 bases). This CDR3 spans 15 amino acids. The V and J ends lost 2 bases and 1 base respectively, with 10 bases between them. Germline CDR1 and CDR2: SGDLS and YYNGEE.